Reported below is one T cell receptor beta chain. What it binds is not known. From germline, CDR1 is SGHNT and CDR2 YYREEE (reference sequence). This CDR3 contains 14 residues. Trimming took 9 bases from V and 2 from J; bases not matched to a gene: 5. This specimen comes from a study of cytotoxic CD8 clonotypes in ibrutinib-treated CLL. Study-wide background: Patient counts were roughly 10 relapsed/refractory, more than 14 treatment-naive and some 17 IGHV unmutated.

Study-wide results and caveats: In comparison with age-matched healthy donors, baseline clonality was higher and tracked circulating CD8+ T-cell counts.

The planned depth of sequencing spanned 1 in 200,000 to 1 in 1 million T cells. Repertoires were generated with immunoSEQ multiplex PCR, while TCRdb's copy carries only in-frame clones and drops some. This sample has around 300,000 clones, with roughly 80% found just once. This TCR derives from a human donor with chronic lymphocytic leukemia. Sequences were derived from PBMCs, sampled before ibrutinib treatment. The rearrangement uses TRBV5-4 and TRBJ2-2; 9 bases align to TRBD2. CDR3 DNA sequence: TGTGCCACCGCTAGCGGGGTAAACACCGGGGAGCTGTTTTTT. It codes for CATASGVNTGELFF.